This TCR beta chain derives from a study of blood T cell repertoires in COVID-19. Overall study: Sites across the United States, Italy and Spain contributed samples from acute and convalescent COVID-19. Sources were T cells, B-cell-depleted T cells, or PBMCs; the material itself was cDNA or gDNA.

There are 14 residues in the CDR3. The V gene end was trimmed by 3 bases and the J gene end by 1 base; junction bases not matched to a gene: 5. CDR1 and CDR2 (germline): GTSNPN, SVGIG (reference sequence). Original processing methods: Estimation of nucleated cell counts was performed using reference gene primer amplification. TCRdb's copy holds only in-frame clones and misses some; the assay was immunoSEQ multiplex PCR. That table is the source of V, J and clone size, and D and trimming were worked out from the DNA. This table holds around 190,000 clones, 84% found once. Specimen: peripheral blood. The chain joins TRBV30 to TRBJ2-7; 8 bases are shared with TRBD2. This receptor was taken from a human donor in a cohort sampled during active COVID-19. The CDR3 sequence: CAWSLAGRSYEQYF. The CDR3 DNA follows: TGTGCCTGGAGCCTAGCGGGCCGATCCTACGAGCAGTACTTC.